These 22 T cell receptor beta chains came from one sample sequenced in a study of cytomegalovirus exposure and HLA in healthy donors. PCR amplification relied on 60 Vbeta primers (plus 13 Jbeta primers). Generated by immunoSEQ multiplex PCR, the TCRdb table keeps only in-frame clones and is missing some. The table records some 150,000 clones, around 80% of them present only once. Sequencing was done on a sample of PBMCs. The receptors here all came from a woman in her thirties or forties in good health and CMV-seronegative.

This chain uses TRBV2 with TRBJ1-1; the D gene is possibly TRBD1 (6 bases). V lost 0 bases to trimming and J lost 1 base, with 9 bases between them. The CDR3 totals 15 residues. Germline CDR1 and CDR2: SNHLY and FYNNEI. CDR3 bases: TGTGCCAGCAGTGAAGCAGGCAGGGGGAACACTGAAGCTTTCTTT. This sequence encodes CASSEAGRGNTEAFF.

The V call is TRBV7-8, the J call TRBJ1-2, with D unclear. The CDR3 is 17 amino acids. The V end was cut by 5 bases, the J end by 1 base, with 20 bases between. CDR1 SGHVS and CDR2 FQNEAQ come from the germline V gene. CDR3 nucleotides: TGTGCCAGCAGCCCCCGGCGAGGTCTCACCTTTAACTATGGCTACACCTTC. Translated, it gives CASSPRRGLTFNYGYTF. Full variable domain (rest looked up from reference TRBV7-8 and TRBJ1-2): GAGVSQSPRYKVAKRGQDVALRCDPISGHVSLFWYQQALGQGPEFLTYFQNEAQLDKSGLPSDRFFAERPEGSVSTLKIQRTQQEDSAVYLCASSPRRGLTFNYGYTFGSGTRLTVV.

CDR3 nucleotide sequence: TGTGCCAGCAGCGGACCTGGCGGACAGTTTTTTCAAGAGACCCAGTACTTC. It encodes CASSGPGGQFFQETQYF. This sequence joins TRBV11-2 and TRBJ2-5; TRBD1 might be the D (6 bases). V was clipped by 5 bases and J by 2 bases, with 21 bases between them. CDR1 SGHAT and CDR2 FQNNGV come from the germline V gene. The CDR3 runs 17 residues.

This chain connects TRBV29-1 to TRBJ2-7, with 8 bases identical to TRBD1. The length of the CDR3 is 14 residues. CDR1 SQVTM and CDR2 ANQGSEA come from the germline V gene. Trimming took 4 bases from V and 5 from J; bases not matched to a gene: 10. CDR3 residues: CSVVGFGRGHEQYF. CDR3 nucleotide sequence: TGCAGCGTTGTGGGGTTTGGCAGGGGGCACGAGCAGTACTTC.

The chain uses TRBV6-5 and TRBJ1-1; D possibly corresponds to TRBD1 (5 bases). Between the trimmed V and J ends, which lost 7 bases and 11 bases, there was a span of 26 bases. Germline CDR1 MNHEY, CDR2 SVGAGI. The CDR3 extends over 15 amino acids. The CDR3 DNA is TGTGCCAGCAAGGCGCCCGGAACCGGGACTGGAGGGGCTTTCTTT. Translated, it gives CASKAPGTGTGGAFF.

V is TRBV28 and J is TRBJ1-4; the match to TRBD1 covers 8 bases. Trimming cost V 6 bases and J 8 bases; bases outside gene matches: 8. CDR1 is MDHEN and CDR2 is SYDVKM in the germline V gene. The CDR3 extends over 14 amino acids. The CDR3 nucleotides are TGTGCCAGCAGGTCAACAGGGGGTAGGGAAAAACTGTTTTTT. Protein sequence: CASRSTGGREKLFF.

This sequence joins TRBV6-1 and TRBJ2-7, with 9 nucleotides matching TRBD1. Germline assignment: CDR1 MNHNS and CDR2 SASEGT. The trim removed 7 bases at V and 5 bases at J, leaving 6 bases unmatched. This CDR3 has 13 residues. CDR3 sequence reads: CASTRDRAHEQYF. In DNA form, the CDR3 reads TGTGCCAGCACCCGGGACAGGGCCCACGAGCAGTACTTC.

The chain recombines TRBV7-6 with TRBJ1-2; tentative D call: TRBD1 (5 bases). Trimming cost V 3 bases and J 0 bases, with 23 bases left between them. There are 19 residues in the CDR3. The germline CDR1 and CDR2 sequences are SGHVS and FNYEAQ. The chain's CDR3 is CASSFSGPGWGYTNYGYTF. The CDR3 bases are TGTGCCAGCAGCTTCTCGGGCCCAGGGTGGGGCTATACTAACTATGGCTACACCTTC.

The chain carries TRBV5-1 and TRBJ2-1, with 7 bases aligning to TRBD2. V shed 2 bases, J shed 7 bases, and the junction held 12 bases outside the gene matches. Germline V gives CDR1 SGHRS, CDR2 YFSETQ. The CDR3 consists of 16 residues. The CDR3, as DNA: TGCGCCAGCAGCTTCTCCCCCGGGGGGTTCGGAAATGAGCAGTTCTTC. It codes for CASSFSPGGFGNEQFF.

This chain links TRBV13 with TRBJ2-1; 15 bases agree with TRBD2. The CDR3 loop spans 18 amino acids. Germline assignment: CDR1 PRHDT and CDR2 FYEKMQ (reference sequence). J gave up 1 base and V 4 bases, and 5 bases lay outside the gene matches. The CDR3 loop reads CASSSWTSGRVSYNEQFF. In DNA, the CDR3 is TGTGCCAGCAGCTCCTGGACTAGCGGGAGGGTTTCCTACAATGAGCAGTTCTTC.

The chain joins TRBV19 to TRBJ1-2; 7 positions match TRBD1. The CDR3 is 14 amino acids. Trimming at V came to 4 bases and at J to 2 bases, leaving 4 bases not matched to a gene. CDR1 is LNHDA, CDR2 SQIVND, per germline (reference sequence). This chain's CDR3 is CASSTSGQNYGYTF. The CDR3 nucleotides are TGTGCCAGTAGTACCTCGGGACAGAACTATGGCTACACCTTC.

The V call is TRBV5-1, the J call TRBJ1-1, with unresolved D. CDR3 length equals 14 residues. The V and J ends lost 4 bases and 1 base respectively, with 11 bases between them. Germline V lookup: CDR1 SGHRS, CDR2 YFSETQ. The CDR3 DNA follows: TGCGCCAGCAGCCTCAGTAGCGCGAACACTGAAGCTTTCTTT. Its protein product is CASSLSSANTEAFF.

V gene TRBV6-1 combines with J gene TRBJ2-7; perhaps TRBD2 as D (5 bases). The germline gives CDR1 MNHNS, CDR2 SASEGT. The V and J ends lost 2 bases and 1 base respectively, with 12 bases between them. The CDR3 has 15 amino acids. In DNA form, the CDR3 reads TGTGCCAGCAGTGAAATTATGGAGGCATCCTACGAGCAGTACTTC. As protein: CASSEIMEASYEQYF.

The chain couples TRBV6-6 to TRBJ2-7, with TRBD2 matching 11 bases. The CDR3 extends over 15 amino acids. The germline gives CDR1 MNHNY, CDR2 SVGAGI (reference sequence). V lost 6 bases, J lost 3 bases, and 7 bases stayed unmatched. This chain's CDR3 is CASSFSGGVHYEQYF. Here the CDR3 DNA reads TGTGCCAGCAGCTTTAGCGGGGGGGTACACTACGAGCAGTACTTC.

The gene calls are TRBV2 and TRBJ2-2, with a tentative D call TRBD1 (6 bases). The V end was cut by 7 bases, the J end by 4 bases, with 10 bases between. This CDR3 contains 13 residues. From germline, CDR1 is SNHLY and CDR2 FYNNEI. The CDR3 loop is CASMGQVTGELFF. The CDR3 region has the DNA TGTGCCAGCATGGGACAAGTCACCGGGGAGCTGTTTTTT. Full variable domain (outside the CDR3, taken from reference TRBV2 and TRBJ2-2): EPEVTQTPSHQVTQMGQEVILRCVPISNHLYFYWYRQILGQKVEFLVSFYNNEISEKSEIFDDQFSVERPDGSNFTLKIRSTKLEDSAMYFCASMGQVTGELFFGEGSRLTVL.

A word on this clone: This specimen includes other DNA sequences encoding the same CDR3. In nucleotides, the CDR3 is TGTGCCAGCAGCGTCGGGCCAACAGGTTCCCAAGAGACCCAGTACTTC. This codes for CASSVGPTGSQETQYF. The chain links TRBV9 to TRBJ2-5, with D possibly matching TRBD1 (5 bases). Trimming cost V 2 bases and J 1 base, with 15 bases left between them. There are 16 residues in the CDR3. CDR1 and CDR2 from the germline V gene are SGDLS and YYNGEE.

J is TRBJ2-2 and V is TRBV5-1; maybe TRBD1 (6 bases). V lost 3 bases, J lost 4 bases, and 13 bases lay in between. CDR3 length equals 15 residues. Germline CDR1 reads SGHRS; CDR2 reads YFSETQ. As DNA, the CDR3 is TGCGCCAGCAGCTCCACGGCAGGGGTCACCGGGGAGCTGTTTTTT. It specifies CASSSTAGVTGELFF.

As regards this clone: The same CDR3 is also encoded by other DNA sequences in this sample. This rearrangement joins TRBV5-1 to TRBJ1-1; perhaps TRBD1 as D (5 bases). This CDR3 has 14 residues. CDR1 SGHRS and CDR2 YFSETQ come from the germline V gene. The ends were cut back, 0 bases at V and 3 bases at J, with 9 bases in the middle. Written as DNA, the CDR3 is TGCGCCAGCAGCTTGGTTCAGGGCGACACTGAAGCTTTCTTT. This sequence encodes CASSLVQGDTEAFF.

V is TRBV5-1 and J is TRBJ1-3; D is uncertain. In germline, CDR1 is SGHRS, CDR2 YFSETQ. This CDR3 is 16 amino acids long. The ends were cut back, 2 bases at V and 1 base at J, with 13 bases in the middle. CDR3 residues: CASSFQAGPSGNTIYF. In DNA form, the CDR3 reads TGCGCCAGCAGCTTTCAGGCAGGCCCTTCTGGAAACACCATATATTTT.

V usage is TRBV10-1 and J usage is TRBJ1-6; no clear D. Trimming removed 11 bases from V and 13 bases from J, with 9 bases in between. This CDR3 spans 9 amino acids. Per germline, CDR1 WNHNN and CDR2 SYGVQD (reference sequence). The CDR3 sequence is CALARPLHF. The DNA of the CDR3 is TGCGCCCTTGCTCGGCCCCTCCACTTT.

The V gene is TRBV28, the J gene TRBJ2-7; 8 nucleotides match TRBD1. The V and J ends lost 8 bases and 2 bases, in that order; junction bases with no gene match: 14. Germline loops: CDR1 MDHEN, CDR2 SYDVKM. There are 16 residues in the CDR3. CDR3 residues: CASSLYRTGWTYEQYF. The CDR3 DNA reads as TGTGCCAGCTCACTATATAGGACAGGGTGGACCTACGAGCAGTACTTC. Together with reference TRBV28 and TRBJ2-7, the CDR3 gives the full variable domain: DVKVTQSSRYLVKRTGEKVFLECVQDMDHENMFWYRQDPGLGLRLIYFSYDVKMKEKGDIPEGYSVSREKKERFSLILESASTNQTSMYLCASSLYRTGWTYEQYFGPGTRLTVT.

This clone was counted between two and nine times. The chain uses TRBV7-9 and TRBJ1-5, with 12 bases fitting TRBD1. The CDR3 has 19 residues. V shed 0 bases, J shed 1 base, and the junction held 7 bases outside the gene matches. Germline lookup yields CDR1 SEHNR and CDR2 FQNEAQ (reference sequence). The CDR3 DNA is TGTGCCAGCAGCTTAGCGTGGGACAGGGGGCGCGGGAGCAATCAGCCCCAGCATTTT. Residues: CASSLAWDRGRGSNQPQHF.